This entry features one T cell receptor beta chain sequence. The CDR3 is 13 residues long. CDR1 and CDR2 from the germline V gene are SGHTA and FQGNSA. Germline trimming cut 4 bases from V and 7 bases from J; bases unmatched to any gene: 5. Authors' analysis steps: Amplified reference gene primers provided the basis for estimating nucleated cell counts. The assay was immunoSEQ multiplex PCR, and TCRdb's table has in-frame clones only and misses some. V and J calls and clone size are those listed in that table; D and trimming were worked out from the DNA. The table includes some 240,000 clones, roughly 82% detected once. The data originate from a study of blood T cell repertoires in COVID-19. Study as a whole: COVID-19 samples collected from the United States, Italy and Spain covered acute and convalescent phases. In each case, the material was cDNA or gDNA derived from T cells, B-cell-depleted T cells, or PBMCs.

The chain links TRBV7-2 to TRBJ2-5; 8 bases line up with TRBD1. This TCR was sampled from a woman aged 40-49 years who had recovered from COVID-19. Input material: peripheral blood. The chain's CDR3 is CASSWDRMGTQYF. In DNA, the CDR3 is TGTGCCAGCAGCTGGGACAGGATGGGGACCCAGTACTTC. The full variable domain, in which reference TRBV7-2 and TRBJ2-5 provide the parts outside the CDR3, is GAGVSQSPSNKVTEKGKDVELRCDPISGHTALYWYRQSLGQGLEFLIYFQGNSAPDKSGLPSDRFSAERTGGSVSTLTIQRTQQEDSAVYLCASSWDRMGTQYFGPGTRLLVL.